The rows below give T cell receptor beta chains drawn from one sample of a study of T-cell memory formation after mild COVID-19. TCRdb redid the calling of the 5' RACE reads with MiXCR, one entry per CDR3 protein. The sample lists 100,000 to 120,000 distinct CDR3 sequences, about a fifth occurring once. What was sequenced was PBMCs or a T cell subset sorted from them (not recorded which). The receptors here all came from a young man who had mild COVID-19 (a few samples of this study predate the infection). Cell type and time point are not known. CDR3s include the opening cysteine and the closing phenylalanine or tryptophan. A D gene is named only where the DNA matches it firmly. Rows may omit the clone size; those that give it use once, few, many or a size class.

J gene | clone size | D gene | V gene | CDR3 protein | CDR3 DNA
TRBJ2-6 | NA | NA | TRBV6-5 | CASRGAGLGANVLTF | TGTGCCAGCAGGGGGGCGGGGTTAGGGGCCAACGTCCTGACTTTC
TRBJ2-3 | NA | NA | TRBV12-3/TRBV12-4 | CASSLLVAGTDTQYF | TGTGCCAGCAGTTTATTAGTAGCGGGCACAGATACGCAGTATTTT
TRBJ1-5 | NA | NA | TRBV30 | CAWSRGGREPQHF | TGTGCCTGGAGTAGGGGGGGCCGGGAGCCCCAGCATTTT
TRBJ1-1 | few | NA | TRBV12-3/TRBV12-4 | CASSYLKNTEAFF | TGTGCCAGCAGTTATCTCAAGAACACTGAAGCTTTCTTT
TRBJ2-2 | few | NA | TRBV20-1 | CSARDLAITGELFF | TGCAGTGCTAGAGATTTGGCTATCACCGGGGAGCTGTTTTTT
TRBJ1-2 | NA | NA | TRBV5-6 | CASSLAGVPYGYTF | TGTGCCAGCAGCTTGGCAGGGGTCCCCTATGGCTACACCTTC
TRBJ2-1 | few | NA | TRBV7-9 | CASSPPRSSSYNEQFF | TGTGCCAGCAGCCCGCCTCGCAGTAGCTCCTACAATGAGCAGTTCTTC
TRBJ2-3 | few | NA | TRBV6-2/TRBV6-3 | CATSVGDTQYF | TGTGCCACCTCTGTAGGAGATACGCAGTATTTT
TRBJ1-4 | NA | NA | TRBV29-1 | CVVRELNEKLFF | TGCGTCGTTCGGGAGCTTAATGAAAAACTGTTTTTT
TRBJ2-7 | few | NA | TRBV6-6 | CASRWLYEQYF | TGTGCCAGCAGGTGGCTTTACGAGCAGTACTTC
TRBJ1-2 | NA | TRBD1 | TRBV6-2/TRBV6-3 | CASSYRTGGLLNYGYTF | TGTGCCAGCAGCTACAGGACAGGGGGCCTACTTAACTATGGCTACACCTTC
TRBJ2-7 | few | TRBD1 | TRBV28 | CASSSLQRQGYSIYEQYF | TGTGCCAGCAGTTCCCTTCAAAGACAGGGGTATTCTATCTACGAGCAGTACTTC
TRBJ1-2 | NA | NA | TRBV5-1 | CASAPTGDDGYTF | TGCGCCAGCGCGCCGACAGGTGATGATGGCTACACCTTC
TRBJ2-3 | NA | NA | TRBV3-1 | CASSQDNRARRDTQYF | TGTGCCAGCAGCCAAGATAATAGAGCGAGAAGGGATACGCAGTATTTT
TRBJ2-5 | many | NA | TRBV5-1 | CASSLDPGQKGETQYF | TGCGCCAGCAGCTTGGATCCCGGCCAGAAGGGAGAGACCCAGTACTTC
TRBJ2-1 | few | NA | TRBV7-9 | CASSFQYNEQFF | TGTGCCAGCAGCTTTCAATACAATGAGCAGTTCTTC
TRBJ1-2 | NA | NA | TRBV29-1 | CSVGEVGHNYGYTF | TGCAGCGTTGGAGAGGTGGGGCACAACTATGGCTACACCTTC
TRBJ2-3 | NA | NA | TRBV18 | CASSRSDTQYF | TGTGCCAGCTCAAGGTCAGATACGCAGTATTTT
TRBJ1-5 | few | NA | TRBV7-8 | CASSRLSRANQPQHF | TGTGCCAGCAGTCGACTCTCAAGGGCAAATCAGCCCCAGCATTTT
TRBJ2-4 | NA | NA | TRBV28 | CASSFQGRTKNIQYF | TGTGCCAGCAGTTTTCAGGGCCGAACCAAAAACATTCAGTACTTC
TRBJ1-4 | NA | TRBD1 | TRBV27 | CASSLTGTGGRDEKLFF | TGTGCCAGCAGTTTAACCGGGACAGGGGGTCGTGATGAAAAACTGTTTTTT
TRBJ1-5 | NA | NA | TRBV5-6 | CASSFRDNQPQHF | TGTGCCAGCAGCTTCAGGGATAATCAGCCCCAGCATTTT
TRBJ2-1 | few | NA | TRBV7-6 | CASGLSSSYNEQFF | TGTGCCAGCGGACTTTCGAGCTCCTACAATGAGCAGTTCTTC
TRBJ2-1 | NA | NA | TRBV25-1 | CASSGRGLSSYNEQFF | TGTGCCAGCAGTGGACGGGGGTTAAGCTCCTACAATGAGCAGTTCTTC
TRBJ2-3 | NA | TRBD2 | TRBV7-3 | CASSYLAGVHPDTQYF | TGTGCCAGCAGCTACTTAGCGGGGGTTCATCCGGATACGCAGTATTTT
TRBJ2-1 | few | TRBD2 | TRBV3-1 | CASSRRTSGYNEQFF | TGTGCCAGCAGCCGACGGACTAGCGGCTACAATGAGCAGTTCTTC
TRBJ1-6 | few | NA | TRBV7-8 | CASSLVVGWGSPLHF | TGTGCCAGCAGCTTAGTCGTTGGATGGGGCTCACCCCTCCACTTT
TRBJ1-1 | few | NA | TRBV20-1 | CSARDPGALGAFF | TGCAGTGCTAGAGATCCGGGAGCCCTGGGAGCTTTCTTT
TRBJ1-2 | NA | NA | TRBV28 | CASGDRGFGGYTF | TGTGCCAGCGGGGACCGAGGTTTTGGCGGCTACACCTTC
TRBJ2-7 | few | TRBD1 | TRBV27 | CASSLSDRAHEQYF | TGTGCCAGCAGTTTATCCGACAGGGCCCACGAGCAGTACTTC
TRBJ1-2 | NA | TRBD1 | TRBV9 | CASSVRGQGYGYTF | TGTGCCAGCAGCGTACGGGGACAGGGCTATGGCTACACCTTC
TRBJ2-5 | few | TRBD1 | TRBV4-3 | CASSQGDRAAGETQYF | TGCGCCAGCAGCCAAGGGGACAGGGCGGCTGGGGAGACCCAGTACTTC
TRBJ1-1 | NA | NA | TRBV10-3 | CAISETEYSALGTEAFF | TGTGCCATCAGTGAGACTGAGTACAGCGCGTTGGGAACTGAAGCTTTCTTT
TRBJ2-2 | NA | TRBD1 | TRBV12-3/TRBV12-4 | CATQTVLSGTGSTGELFF | TGTGCCACCCAGACGGTACTTTCCGGGACAGGGAGCACCGGGGAGCTGTTTTTT
TRBJ2-3 | many | NA | TRBV5-1 | CASSLAEYSEDTQYF | TGCGCCAGCAGCTTGGCAGAGTACTCGGAAGATACGCAGTATTTT
TRBJ1-2 | many | NA | TRBV12-3/TRBV12-4 | CASSPSPGLLLYGYTF | TGTGCCAGCAGTCCGAGCCCGGGACTCCTCCTATATGGCTACACCTTC
TRBJ2-3 | NA | TRBD2 | TRBV29-1 | CSVVAGVADTQYF | TGCAGCGTTGTGGCGGGGGTGGCAGATACGCAGTATTTT
TRBJ2-7 | few | NA | TRBV7-6 | CASSGLQGSYEQYF | TGTGCCAGCAGCGGCCTGCAGGGCTCCTACGAGCAGTACTTC
TRBJ1-1 | NA | NA | TRBV12-3/TRBV12-4 | CASSPSLGASEAFF | TGTGCCAGCAGTCCTTCCTTGGGGGCAAGTGAAGCTTTCTTT
TRBJ1-3 | NA | NA | TRBV4-3 | CASSPTSGNTIYF | TGCGCCAGCAGCCCAACATCCGGAAACACCATATATTTT
TRBJ1-1 | NA | NA | TRBV7-9 | CASSLVGQNTEAFF | TGTGCCAGCAGCTTAGTGGGCCAGAACACTGAAGCTTTCTTT
TRBJ1-2 | NA | NA | TRBV6-2/TRBV6-3 | CASSLSGENYGYTF | TGTGCCAGCAGTTTGTCGGGCGAGAACTATGGCTACACCTTC
TRBJ1-1 | NA | NA | TRBV27 | CASSRYLNTEAFF | TGTGCCAGCAGCCGATATCTGAACACTGAAGCTTTCTTT
TRBJ2-1 | few | NA | TRBV12-3/TRBV12-4 | CASRKSSGVYNEQFF | TGTGCCAGCAGGAAGTCCAGTGGGGTCTACAATGAGCAGTTCTTC
TRBJ2-3 | NA | NA | TRBV29-1 | CSVEGRGRIITDTQYF | TGCAGCGTTGAAGGTAGAGGCCGGATTATCACAGATACGCAGTATTTT
TRBJ2-1 | few | NA | TRBV25-1 | CASGTRVYNEQFF | TGTGCCAGCGGGACAAGGGTCTACAATGAGCAGTTCTTC
TRBJ2-7 | few | NA | TRBV6-2/TRBV6-3 | CASSSAVHEQYF | TGTGCCAGCTCATCCGCCGTCCACGAGCAGTACTTC
TRBJ2-1 | few | TRBD2 | TRBV12-3/TRBV12-4 | CASFGLALNEQFF | TGTGCCAGCTTTGGACTAGCTTTGAATGAGCAGTTCTTC
TRBJ2-5 | NA | TRBD2 | TRBV5-5 | CASSLPSGAIQETQYF | TGTGCCAGCAGCCTTCCTAGCGGGGCCATACAAGAGACCCAGTACTTC
TRBJ2-7 | NA | TRBD1 | TRBV4-3 | CASSQEYGTDHYEQYF | TGCGCCAGCAGCCAAGAATACGGGACAGACCACTACGAGCAGTACTTC
TRBJ1-1 | few | NA | TRBV12-3/TRBV12-4 | CASSSADSNTEAFF | TGTGCCAGCAGTTCAGCAGATTCGAACACTGAAGCTTTCTTT
TRBJ2-2 | NA | NA | TRBV4-3 | CASSQFGEAIPQQNTGELFF | TGCGCCAGCAGCCAATTTGGAGAGGCGATCCCCCAACAGAACACCGGGGAGCTGTTTTTT
TRBJ1-6 | NA | TRBD1 | TRBV3-1 | CASSYRDRVNSPLHF | TGTGCCAGCAGCTACCGGGACAGGGTTAATTCACCCCTCCACTTT
TRBJ1-5 | NA | NA | TRBV14 | CASSRPERVVQPQHF | TGTGCCAGCAGCCGACCCGAGAGAGTAGTTCAGCCCCAGCATTTT
TRBJ2-2 | few | NA | TRBV7-9 | CASRSGTPNTGELFF | TGTGCCAGCAGGTCCGGGACACCAAACACCGGGGAGCTGTTTTTT
TRBJ2-5 | few | NA | TRBV29-1 | CSVWLTEETQYF | TGCAGCGTGTGGTTGACCGAAGAGACCCAGTACTTC